This TCR beta chain was sequenced for a study of graft-versus-host responses after intestinal transplantation. Study-wide context: Among the recipients, all got anti-thymocyte globulin induction and then tacrolimus and steroids for roughly three years.

Germline values: CDR1 MNHEY, CDR2 SVGAGI. CDR3 length: 13 residues. The V gene end was trimmed by 3 bases and the J gene end by 6 bases; junction bases not matched to a gene: 3. Graft tissue processing released intraepithelial and lamina propria lymphocytes. Data came from immunoSEQ multiplex PCR; TCRdb stores just in-frame clones and leaves some out. The sample records 3,500 to 5,000 clones, approximately 85% being singletons. The chain joins TRBV6-5 to TRBJ1-2; the match to TRBD1 covers 8 bases. The sequenced sample was ileum tissue, obtained roughly 660 days after intestinal transplant. The receptor was isolated from a human patient who received an intestinal transplant, so some T cells may come from the graft donor. CDR3 sequence reads: CASSYQGADGYTF. CDR3 nucleotide sequence: TGTGCCAGCAGTTATCAGGGGGCAGATGGCTACACCTTC.